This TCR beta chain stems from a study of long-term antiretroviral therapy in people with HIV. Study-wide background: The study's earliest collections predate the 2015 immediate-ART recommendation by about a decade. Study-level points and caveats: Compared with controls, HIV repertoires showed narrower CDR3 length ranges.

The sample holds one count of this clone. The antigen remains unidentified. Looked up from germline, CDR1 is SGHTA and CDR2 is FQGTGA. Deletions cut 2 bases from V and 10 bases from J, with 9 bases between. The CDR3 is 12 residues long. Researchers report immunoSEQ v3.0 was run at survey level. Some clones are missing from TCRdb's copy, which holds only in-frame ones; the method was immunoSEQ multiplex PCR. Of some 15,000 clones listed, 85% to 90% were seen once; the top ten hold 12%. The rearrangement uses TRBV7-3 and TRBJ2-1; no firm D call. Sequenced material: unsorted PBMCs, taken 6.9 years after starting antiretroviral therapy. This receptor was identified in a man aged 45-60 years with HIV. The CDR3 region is CASSLAGAEQFF. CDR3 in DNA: TGTGCCAGCAGCTTAGCCGGCGCGGAGCAGTTCTTC.